This T cell receptor beta chain derives from a study of shared clonotypes between healthy human individuals. Study-level points and caveats: Generally, naive subsets came out with larger estimated richness than memory subsets. Having only a few donors restricted how much genetic and exposure-history diversity was captured. Generation probabilities of non-shared clonotypes were lower (relative to those shared by all four donors).

This clone was recorded once. The antigen remains unidentified. Terminally differentiated effector memory CD45RA+ cells were left out of the naive CD8 fraction, which was CD45RO-negative and positively selected for CCR7. Clones were sequenced by immunoSEQ multiplex PCR, and TCRdb holds only the in-frame ones, with some missing. Seen here are about 2.1 million clones, just over 90% observed once, and the top ten hold under 2%. The CDR3 runs to 15 residues. The V gene lost 2 bases and the J gene lost 2 bases, with 10 bases spanning the gap. Germline CDR1 is MDHEN and CDR2 is SYDVKM. The V and J genes are TRBV28 and TRBJ1-5; D call uncertain. The source of this sequence is a man aged 18 to 35 in good health. Some clones in this sample may be carry-over from other donors' samples. Sequencing was performed on naive CD8+ T cells from PBMCs. This CDR3 reads CASSLLPQGNQPQHF. As DNA, the CDR3 is TGTGCCAGCAGTTTACTCCCCCAGGGCAATCAGCCCCAGCATTTT.